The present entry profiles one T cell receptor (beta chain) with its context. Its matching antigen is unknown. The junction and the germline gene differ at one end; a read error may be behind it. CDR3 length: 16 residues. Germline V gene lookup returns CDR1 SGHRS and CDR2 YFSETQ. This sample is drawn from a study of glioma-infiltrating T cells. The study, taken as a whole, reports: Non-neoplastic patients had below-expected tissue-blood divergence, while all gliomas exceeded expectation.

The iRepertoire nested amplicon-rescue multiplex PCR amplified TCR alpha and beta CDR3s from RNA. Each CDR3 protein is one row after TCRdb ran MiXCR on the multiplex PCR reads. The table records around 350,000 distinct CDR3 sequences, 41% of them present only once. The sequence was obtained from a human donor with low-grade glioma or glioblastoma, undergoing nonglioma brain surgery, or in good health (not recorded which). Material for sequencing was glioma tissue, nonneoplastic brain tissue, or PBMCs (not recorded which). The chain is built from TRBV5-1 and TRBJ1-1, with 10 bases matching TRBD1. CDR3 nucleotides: TGCGCCAGCAGCTTCGGGACAGGGGCTATGAAAACTGAAGCTTTCTTT. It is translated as CASSFGTGAMKTEAFF. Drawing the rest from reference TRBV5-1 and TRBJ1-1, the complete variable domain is KAGVTQTPRYLIKTRGQQVTLSCSPISGHRSVSWYQQTPGQGLQFLFEYFSETQRNKGNFPGRFSGRQFSNSRSEMNVSTLELGDSALYLCASSFGTGAMKTEAFFGQGTRLTVV.